The sequence of this TCR beta chain was determined in a study of shared clonotypes between healthy human individuals. Generated by immunoSEQ multiplex PCR, the TCRdb table keeps only in-frame clones and is missing some. Among over 2 million clones listed, roughly 94% were seen once. The CDR3 totals 10 residues. Germline CDR1 reads GTSNPN; CDR2 reads SVGIG (reference sequence). Trimming pared 1 base from V and 6 bases from J, leaving 2 bases between. Naive-designated CD8 cells lacked CD45RO, were positively enriched for CCR7, and omitted terminally differentiated effector memory CD45RA+ cells. Concerning this clone itself: The sample has other DNA sequences that encode this CDR3 too.

What was sequenced was naive CD8+ T cells sorted from blood. The rearrangement uses TRBV30 and TRBJ2-3; D gene unclear. The clonotype was recovered from a man younger than 30 in good health. The CDR3: CAWSGDTQYF. In nucleotides, the CDR3 is TGTGCCTGGAGTGGCGATACGCAGTATTTT.